Below, 13 T cell receptor beta chains from the same sample are listed, as sequenced in a study of Ad26.COV2.S vaccination and SARS-CoV-2 variants. Documented treatment: around 19 received Ad26.COV2.S at low or high dose, single or two shots; 5 received placebo; per-sample allocation not given. Following the first vaccine or placebo injection, samples were taken on day 63. TCRdb's copy holds only in-frame clones and misses some; the assay was immunoSEQ multiplex PCR. The data show more than 300,000 clones, about 82% seen once. The sample consisted of peripheral blood, taken in a trial of Ad26.COV2.S vaccine versus placebo. The receptors shown here come from a person aged 18 to 65 who received the Ad26.COV2.S COVID-19 vaccine or a placebo.

The table lists this clone with a count of one. The genes are TRBV27 and TRBJ1-6; 7 bases are a match to TRBD1. The CDR3 runs to 18 residues. The germline CDR1 and CDR2 sequences are MNHEY and SMNVEV (reference sequence). The V gene end was trimmed by 5 bases and the J gene end by 1 base; junction bases not matched to a gene: 11. The CDR3 reads CASSRFPGQSSYNSPLHF. In nucleotides, the CDR3 is TGTGCCAGCAGTCGTTTCCCGGGACAGAGTTCCTATAATTCACCCCTCCACTTT.

Only a few counts were recorded for this clone. The chain is built from TRBV7-9 and TRBJ1-2; no clear D gene. The length of the CDR3 is 15 residues. Germline V gene sequence: CDR1 SEHNR, CDR2 FQNEAQ (reference sequence). V lost 3 bases and J 0 bases, leaving 11 bases between the germline ends. The CDR3: CASSLWEETNYGYTF. The CDR3 DNA is TGTGCCAGCAGCTTGTGGGAGGAGACTAACTATGGCTACACCTTC.

The V call is TRBV29-1, the J call TRBJ2-7; 7 positions agree with TRBD1. The CDR3 totals 13 residues. Germline lookup yields CDR1 SQVTM and CDR2 ANQGSEA. V shed 4 bases and J 5 bases; nucleotides not matched to a gene: 8. The CDR3 DNA follows: TGCAGCGTTGGGGGACAGTACGGCAACGAGCAGTACTTC. This translates into CSVGGQYGNEQYF.

V and J are TRBV28 and TRBJ1-4; no definite D call. Trimming removed 2 bases at V and 11 bases at J, with 9 bases between. The germline CDR1 and CDR2 sequences are MDHEN and SYDVKM. The CDR3 extends over 12 amino acids. CDR3 bases: TGTGCCAGCAGTTTAAGACGGCTCAAACTGTTTTTT. It yields the protein CASSLRRLKLFF.

V gene TRBV6-2 or TRBV6-3 combines with J gene TRBJ2-2; TRBD2 might be the D (6 bases). The CDR3 length is 15 residues. Deletions cut 5 bases from V and 1 base from J, with 11 bases between. CDR1 and CDR2 from the germline V gene are MNHEY and SVGEGT. CDR3 DNA sequence: TGTGCCAGCAGTACGGGACTCCTGAACACCGGGGAGCTGTTTTTT. It encodes CASSTGLLNTGELFF.

The rearrangement links TRBV5-6 to TRBJ1-2, with 7 positions matching TRBD1. Germline loops: CDR1 SGHDT, CDR2 YYEEEE. The trim removed 6 bases at V and 5 bases at J, leaving 7 bases unmatched. The CDR3 extends over 13 amino acids. This chain's CDR3 is CASNRQGLYGYTF. The CDR3 nucleotides read TGTGCCAGCAACCGACAGGGACTATATGGCTACACCTTC.

V is TRBV19 and J is TRBJ1-4; D not resolved. Germline loops: CDR1 LNHDA, CDR2 SQIVND (reference sequence). CDR3 length: 13 residues. V gave up 7 bases and J gave up 7 bases, with 13 bases separating them. Here the CDR3 reads CASKGHSAEKLFF. The CDR3 DNA follows: TGTGCCAGTAAGGGCCATAGCGCTGAAAAACTGTTTTTT.

The chain recombines TRBV19 with TRBJ1-1, with 8 bases fitting TRBD1. The CDR3 extends over 13 amino acids. J gave up 3 bases and V 7 bases, and 4 bases lay outside the gene matches. Germline CDR1 LNHDA, CDR2 SQIVND (reference sequence). CDR3 sequence: CASKDRDYTEAFF. The CDR3 coding sequence is TGTGCCAGTAAGGACAGGGACTACACTGAAGCTTTCTTT.

The chain combines TRBV7-9 with TRBJ2-7, with D perhaps TRBD1 (6 bases). Trimming stripped 5 bases from V and 3 bases from J, with 8 bases between. Looked up from germline, CDR1 is SEHNR and CDR2 is FQNEAQ (reference sequence). The CDR3 is made up of 12 amino acids. The CDR3 DNA follows: TGTGCCAGCAGCACGGACAGCTACGAGCAGTACTTC. Encoded protein: CASSTDSYEQYF.

In this sample, this clone turned up a few times. The chain is built from TRBV6-5 and TRBJ2-7; 8 bases agree with TRBD1. There are 13 residues in the CDR3. The germline V gene has CDR1 MNHEY and CDR2 SVGAGI. In DNA, the CDR3 is TGTGCTAGTCAGACAGGGGAGCTTACGGAGCAGTACTTC. Residues: CASQTGELTEQYF.

In its sample, this clone was seen once. The V call is TRBV15, the J call TRBJ2-5; D tentatively reads TRBD1 or TRBD2 (5 bases each). Trimming took off 2 bases at V and 5 bases at J, with 9 bases between the two ends. The CDR3 runs 13 residues. Looked up from germline, CDR1 is LNHNV and CDR2 is YYDKDF (reference sequence). CDR3 protein: CATSRLGRETQYF. For the CDR3, the DNA is TGTGCCACCAGCAGACTGGGACGGGAGACCCAGTACTTC.

The chain joins TRBV5-6 to TRBJ1-6; TRBD1 matches at 8 bases. Germline CDR1 reads SGHDT; CDR2 reads YYEEEE. The CDR3 runs 14 residues. The junction had 5 bases not matched to a gene; V was cut back by 4 bases and J by 8 bases. CDR3 protein: CASSLGQVDSPLHF. CDR3 nucleotide sequence: TGTGCCAGCAGCCTGGGACAGGTTGATTCACCCCTCCACTTT. The variable domain in full, completed from reference TRBV5-6 and TRBJ1-6, reads DAGVTQSPTHLIKTRGQQVTLRCSPKSGHDTVSWYQQALGQGPQFIFQYYEEEERQRGNFPDRFSGHQFPNYSSELNVNALLLGDSALYLCASSLGQVDSPLHFGNGTRLTVT.

The chain employs TRBV28 and TRBJ2-6; D remains ambiguous. The CDR3 is made up of 13 amino acids. The V end lost 10 bases, the J end lost 1 base, and 8 bases lay between the germline ends. Germline CDR1 MDHEN, CDR2 SYDVKM. Here the CDR3 DNA reads TGTGCCACCATTTCTTCTGGGGCCAACGTCCTGACTTTC. Its translation: CATISSGANVLTF.